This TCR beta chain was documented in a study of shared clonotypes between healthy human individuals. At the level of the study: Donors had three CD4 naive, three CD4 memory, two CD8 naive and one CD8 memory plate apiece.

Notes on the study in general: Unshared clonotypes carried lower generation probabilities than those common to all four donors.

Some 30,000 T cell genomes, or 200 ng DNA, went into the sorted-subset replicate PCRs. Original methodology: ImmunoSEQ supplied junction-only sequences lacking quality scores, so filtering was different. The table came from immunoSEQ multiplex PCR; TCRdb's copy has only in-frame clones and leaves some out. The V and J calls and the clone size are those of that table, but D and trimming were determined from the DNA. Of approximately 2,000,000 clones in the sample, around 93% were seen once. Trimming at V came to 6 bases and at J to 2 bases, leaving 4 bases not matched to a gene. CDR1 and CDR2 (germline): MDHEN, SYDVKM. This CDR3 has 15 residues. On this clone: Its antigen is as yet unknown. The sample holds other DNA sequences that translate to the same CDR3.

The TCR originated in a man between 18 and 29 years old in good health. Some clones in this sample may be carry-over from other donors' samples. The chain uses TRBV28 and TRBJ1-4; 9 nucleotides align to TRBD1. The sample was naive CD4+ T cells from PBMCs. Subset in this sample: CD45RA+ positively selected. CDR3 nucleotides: TGTGCCAGCAGCCCCGACAGGGGGACTAATGAAAAACTGTTTTTT. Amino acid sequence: CASSPDRGTNEKLFF.